The present T cell receptor (beta chain) was sequenced within a study of CD8+ T cells in alopecia areata. Treatment indicated: oral pan-JAK inhibitor, 5-10 mg twice daily. PBMCs served as the source from which CD4+ and CD8+ T cells were sorted. The CDR3 consists of 16 residues. Unmatched junction bases numbered 10, after V lost 4 bases and J lost 6 bases. Per the germline V gene, CDR1 is SGHTA and CDR2 is FQGNSA. cDNA reverse transcribed from extracted RNA served as the sequencing template. The table came from immunoSEQ multiplex PCR; TCRdb's copy has only in-frame clones and leaves some out. The table has around 290,000 clones, about 62% seen once; the top ten hold over 1.5%.

The sequenced sample was CD4+ T cells sorted from blood, obtained at week 24, from a patient treated with tofacitinib. This chain links TRBV7-2 with TRBJ2-7; 12 bases fit TRBD1. This TCR was recovered from a human donor with alopecia areata. The CDR3 nucleotides read TGTGCCAGCAGCTCCCCCGTGGGGACAGGGGGCGTCGAGCAGTACTTC. It specifies CASSSPVGTGGVEQYF.